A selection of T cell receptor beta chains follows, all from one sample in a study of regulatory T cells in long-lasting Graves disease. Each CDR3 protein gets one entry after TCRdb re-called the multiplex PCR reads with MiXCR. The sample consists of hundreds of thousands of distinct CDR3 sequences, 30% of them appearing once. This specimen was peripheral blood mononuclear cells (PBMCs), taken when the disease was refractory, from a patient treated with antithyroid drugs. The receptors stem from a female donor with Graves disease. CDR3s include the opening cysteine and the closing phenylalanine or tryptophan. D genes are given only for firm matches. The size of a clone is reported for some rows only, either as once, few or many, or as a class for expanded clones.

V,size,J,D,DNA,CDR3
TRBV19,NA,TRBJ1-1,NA,TGTGCCAGTAGTATATTATGGAACACTGAAGCTTTCTTT,CASSILWNTEAFF
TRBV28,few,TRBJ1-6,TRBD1,TGTGCCAGCAGTATAGGGACAGGGGATTCACCCCTCCACTTT,CASSIGTGDSPLHF
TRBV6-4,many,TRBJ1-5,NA,TGTGCCAGCAGTGAGGGGGCCAATCAGCCCCAGCATTTT,CASSEGANQPQHF
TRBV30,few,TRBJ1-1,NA,TGTGCCTGGACCGTGCGGGGGATGAACACTGAAGCTTTCTTT,CAWTVRGMNTEAFF
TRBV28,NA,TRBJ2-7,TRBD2,TGTGCCAGTCGTAGCGGGAGGGCCCCCCACGAGCAGTACTTC,CASRSGRAPHEQYF
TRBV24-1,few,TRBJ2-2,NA,TGTGCCACCAGTGATCAGAACACCGGGGAGCTGTTTTTT,CATSDQNTGELFF
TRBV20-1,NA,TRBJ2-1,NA,TGCAGTGCTAGAGGACCCTCCGATGAGCAGTTCTTC,CSARGPSDEQFF
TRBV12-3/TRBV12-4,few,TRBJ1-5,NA,TGTGCCAGCAGTTTGATGCTAGGAGGCTTCGGGTCGGATCACCAGCCCCAGCATTTT,CASSLMLGGFGSDHQPQHF
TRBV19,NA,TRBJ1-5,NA,TGTGCCAGTAGTATACCCGTTTCGGGGTGGGTAGGAGGAACTCAGCCCCAGCATTTT,CASSIPVSGWVGGTQPQHF
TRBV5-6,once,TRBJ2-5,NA,TGTGCCAGCAGCTTGGGGGGGTGGGGAGGAGAGACCCAGTACTTC,CASSLGGWGGETQYF
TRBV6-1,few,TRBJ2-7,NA,TGTGCCATTCTAGCGCAAAACTCCTACGAGCAGTACTTC,CAILAQNSYEQYF
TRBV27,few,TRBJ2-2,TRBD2,TGTGCCAGCAGATTTTTGGGACTAGCGGGAGGTTCGGACGGGGAGCTGTTTTTT,CASRFLGLAGGSDGELFF
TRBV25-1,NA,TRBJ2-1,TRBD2,TGTGCCAGCAGCCGACTAGCGGGAGCCAATGAGCAGTTCTTC,CASSRLAGANEQFF
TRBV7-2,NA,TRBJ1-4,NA,TGTGCCAGCAGCGACGCCTTCGGGACGGGGGATGAAAAACTGTTTTTT,CASSDAFGTGDEKLFF
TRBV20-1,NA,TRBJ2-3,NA,TGCAGTGTTTCAGGGGTCACAGATACGCAGTATTTT,CSVSGVTDTQYF
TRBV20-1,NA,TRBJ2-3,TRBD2,TGCAGTGCTGGGGGGGGGGAGGACACAGATACGCAGTATTTT,CSAGGGEDTDTQYF
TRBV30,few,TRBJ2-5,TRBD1,TGTGCCTGGAGTGGACAGGGGGCCCAGTACTTC,CAWSGQGAQYF
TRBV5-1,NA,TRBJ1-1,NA,TGCGCCAGCAGCTTGCCATCCGTAAACACTGAAGCTTTCTTT,CASSLPSVNTEAFF
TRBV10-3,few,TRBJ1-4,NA,TGTGCCATCAGTGAGTCGGGGGCTGGGAATGAAAAACTGTTTTTT,CAISESGAGNEKLFF